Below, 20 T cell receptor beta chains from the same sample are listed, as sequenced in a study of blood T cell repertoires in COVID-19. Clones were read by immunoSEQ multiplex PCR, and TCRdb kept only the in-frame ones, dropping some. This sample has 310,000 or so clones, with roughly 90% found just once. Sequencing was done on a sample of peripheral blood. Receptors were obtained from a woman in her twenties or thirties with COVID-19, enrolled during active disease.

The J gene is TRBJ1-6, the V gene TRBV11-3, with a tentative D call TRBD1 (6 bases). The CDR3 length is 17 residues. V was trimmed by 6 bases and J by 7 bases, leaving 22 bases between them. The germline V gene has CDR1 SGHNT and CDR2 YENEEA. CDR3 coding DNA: TGTGCCAGCAGAACGGCTGGTCGGGACACCTTCAATTCACCCCTCCACTTT. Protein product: CASRTAGRDTFNSPLHF. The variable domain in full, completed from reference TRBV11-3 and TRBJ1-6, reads EAGVVQSPRYKIIEKKQPVAFWCNPISGHNTLYWYLQNLGQGPELLIRYENEEAVDDSQLPKDRFSAERLKGVDSTLKIQPAELGDSAVYLCASRTAGRDTFNSPLHFGNGTRLTVT.

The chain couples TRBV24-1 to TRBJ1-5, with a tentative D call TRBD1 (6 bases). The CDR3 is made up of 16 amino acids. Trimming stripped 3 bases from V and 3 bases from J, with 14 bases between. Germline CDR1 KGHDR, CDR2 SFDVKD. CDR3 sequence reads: CATSDRDNGLNQPQHF. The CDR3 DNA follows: TGTGCCACCAGTGATCGGGACAACGGCCTCAATCAGCCCCAGCATTTT.

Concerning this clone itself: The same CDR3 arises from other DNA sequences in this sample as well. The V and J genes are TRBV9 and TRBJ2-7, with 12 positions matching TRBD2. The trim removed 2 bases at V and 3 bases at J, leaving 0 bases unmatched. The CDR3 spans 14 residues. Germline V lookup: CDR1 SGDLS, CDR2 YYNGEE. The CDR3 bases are TGTGCCAGCAGCGTGACTAGCGGGAGCTACGAGCAGTACTTC. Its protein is CASSVTSGSYEQYF.

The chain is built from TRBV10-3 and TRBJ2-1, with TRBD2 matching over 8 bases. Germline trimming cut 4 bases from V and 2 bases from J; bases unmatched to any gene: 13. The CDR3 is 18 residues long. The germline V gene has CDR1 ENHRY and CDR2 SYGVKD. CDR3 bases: TGTGCCATCAGTGCTTCCTTGGATAGCGGGACCACCTACAATGAGCAGTTCTTC. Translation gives CAISASLDSGTTYNEQFF.

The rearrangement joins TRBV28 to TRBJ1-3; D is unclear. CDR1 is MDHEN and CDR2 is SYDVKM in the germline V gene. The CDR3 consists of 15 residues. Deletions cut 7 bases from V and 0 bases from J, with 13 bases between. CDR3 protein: CASTGSSFSGNTIYF. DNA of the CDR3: TGTGCCAGCACGGGGAGTTCCTTCTCTGGAAACACCATATATTTT.

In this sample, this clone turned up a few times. The CDR3 DNA is TGTGCCAGCAGCGGGACAGTCTCGGGGACCCTCCACTTT. This gives the protein CASSGTVSGTLHF. The chain combines TRBV9 with TRBJ1-6, with D tentatively TRBD1 (6 bases). In germline, CDR1 is SGDLS, CDR2 YYNGEE. The germline V and J ends were trimmed by 3 bases and 14 bases, with 15 bases remaining between them. The CDR3 covers 13 residues.

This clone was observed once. The CDR3 here is CATRTSGANVLTF. The CDR3, as DNA: TGTGCCACCAGGACTTCTGGGGCCAACGTCCTGACTTTC. The chain employs TRBV15 and TRBJ2-6; D is unresolved. Trimming cost V 6 bases and J 1 base, with 4 bases left between them. The CDR3 spans 13 residues. Germline loops: CDR1 LNHNV, CDR2 YYDKDF (reference sequence).

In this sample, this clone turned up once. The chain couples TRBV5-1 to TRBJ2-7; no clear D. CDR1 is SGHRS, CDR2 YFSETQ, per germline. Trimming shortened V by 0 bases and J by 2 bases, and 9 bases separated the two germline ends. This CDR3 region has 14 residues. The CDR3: CASSLGASAYEQYF. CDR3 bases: TGCGCCAGCAGCTTGGGAGCCTCCGCCTACGAGCAGTACTTC.

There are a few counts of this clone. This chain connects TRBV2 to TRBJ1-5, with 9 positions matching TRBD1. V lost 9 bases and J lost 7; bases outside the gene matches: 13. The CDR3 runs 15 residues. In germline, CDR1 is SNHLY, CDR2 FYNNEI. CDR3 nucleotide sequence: TGTGCCAGTCAGAGGACAGGGGACGTAGGGCAGCCCCAGCATTTT. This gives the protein CASQRTGDVGQPQHF.

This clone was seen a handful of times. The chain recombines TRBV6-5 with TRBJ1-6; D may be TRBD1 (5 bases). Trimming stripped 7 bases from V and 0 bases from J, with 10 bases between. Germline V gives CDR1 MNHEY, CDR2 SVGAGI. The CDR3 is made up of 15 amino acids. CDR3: CASTEGSSYNSPLHF. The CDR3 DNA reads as TGTGCCAGCACGGAGGGGAGCTCCTATAATTCACCCCTCCACTTT.

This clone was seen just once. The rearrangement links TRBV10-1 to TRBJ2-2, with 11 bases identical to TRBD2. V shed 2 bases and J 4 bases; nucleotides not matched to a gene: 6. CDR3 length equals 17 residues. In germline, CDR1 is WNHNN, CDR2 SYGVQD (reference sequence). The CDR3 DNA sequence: TGCGCCAGCAGTGAGAGGCTAGCGGGAGGAAGCACCGGGGAGCTGTTTTTT. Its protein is CASSERLAGGSTGELFF.

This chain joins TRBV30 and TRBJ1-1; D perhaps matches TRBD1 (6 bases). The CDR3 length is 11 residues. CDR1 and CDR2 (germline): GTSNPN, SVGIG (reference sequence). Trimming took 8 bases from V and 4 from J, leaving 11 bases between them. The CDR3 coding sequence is TGTGCCCGGGGGGGGCTCACTGAAGCTTTCTTT. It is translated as CARGGLTEAFF.

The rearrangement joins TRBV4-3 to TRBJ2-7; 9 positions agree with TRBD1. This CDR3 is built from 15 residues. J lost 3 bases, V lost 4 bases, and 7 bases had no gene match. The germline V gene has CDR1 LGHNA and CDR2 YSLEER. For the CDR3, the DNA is TGCGCCAGCAGCCCCAAGGGGGACAGGGTCTACGAGCAGTACTTC. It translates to CASSPKGDRVYEQYF.

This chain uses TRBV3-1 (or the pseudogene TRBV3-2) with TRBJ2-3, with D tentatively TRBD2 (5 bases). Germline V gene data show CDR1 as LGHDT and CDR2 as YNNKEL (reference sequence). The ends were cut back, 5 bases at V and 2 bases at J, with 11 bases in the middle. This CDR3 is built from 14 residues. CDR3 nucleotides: TGTGCCAGCAGCTACCCGGACTCCACAGATACGCAGTATTTT. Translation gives CASSYPDSTDTQYF.

The CDR3 coding sequence is TGTGCCAGCAGCACCGGGACAGCGGCTTCACCCCTCCACTTT. As protein: CASSTGTAASPLHF. This chain uses TRBV6-5 with TRBJ1-6; 7 nucleotides match TRBD1. The V gene's germline CDR1 is MNHEY and CDR2 SVGAGI. The CDR3 length is 14 residues. V trimming: 6 bases; J trimming: 9 bases; junction bases outside the gene matches: 8.

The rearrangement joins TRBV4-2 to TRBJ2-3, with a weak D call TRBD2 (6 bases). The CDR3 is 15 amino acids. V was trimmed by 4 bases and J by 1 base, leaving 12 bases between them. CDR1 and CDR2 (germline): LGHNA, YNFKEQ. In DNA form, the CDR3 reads TGTGCCAGCAGCCCCCTGCGGGACGGCACAGATACGCAGTATTTT. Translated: CASSPLRDGTDTQYF.

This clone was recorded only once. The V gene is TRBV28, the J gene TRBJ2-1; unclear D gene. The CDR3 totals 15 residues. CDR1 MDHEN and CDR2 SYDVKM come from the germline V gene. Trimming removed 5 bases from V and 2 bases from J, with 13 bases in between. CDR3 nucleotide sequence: TGTGCCAGCAGTCTCCCTTCTAGAACCTACAATGAGCAGTTCTTC. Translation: CASSLPSRTYNEQFF.

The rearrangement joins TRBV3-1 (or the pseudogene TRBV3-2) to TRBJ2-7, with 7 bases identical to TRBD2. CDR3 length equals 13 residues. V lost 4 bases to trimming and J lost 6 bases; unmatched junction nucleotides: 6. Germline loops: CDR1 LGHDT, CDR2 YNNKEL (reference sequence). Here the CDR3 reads CASSLAGEVEQYF. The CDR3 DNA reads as TGTGCCAGCAGCCTTGCGGGAGAGGTCGAGCAGTACTTC.

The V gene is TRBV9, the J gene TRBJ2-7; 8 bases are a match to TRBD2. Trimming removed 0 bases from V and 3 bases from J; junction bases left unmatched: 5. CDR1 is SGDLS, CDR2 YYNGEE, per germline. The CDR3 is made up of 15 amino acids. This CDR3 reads CASSVGSGSVYEQYF. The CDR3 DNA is TGTGCCAGCAGCGTAGGGAGCGGGAGCGTCTACGAGCAGTACTTC.

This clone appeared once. CDR3 residues: CATSRDRGQNLMPQHF. In DNA form, the CDR3 reads TGTGCCACCAGCAGAGATCGGGGACAGAATTTAATGCCCCAGCATTTT. J is TRBJ1-5 and V is TRBV15; 7 nucleotides match TRBD1. This CDR3 comprises 16 residues. CDR1 is LNHNV and CDR2 is YYDKDF in the germline V gene (reference sequence). V lost 0 bases and J lost 9; bases outside the gene matches: 11.